This T cell receptor (beta chain) came from a study of vaccination and CD4 T cells after COVID-19. Study information: At a median around 100 days (range 35 to 161) after diagnosis, post-COVID samples were drawn. In culture, cells were exposed to overlapping spike peptides from SARS-CoV-2, HCoV-NL63, HCoV-OC43 and HCoV-229E.

Oncomine TCR Beta short-read sequencing was applied to DNA from cultured CD4+ T cells. TCRdb itself ran the PCR reads through MiXCR, one entry per CDR3 protein. The table lists thousands of distinct CDR3 sequences, around a third of them singletons, with 30% to 45% in the top ten. The treatment: approximately nine-day PBMC culture with coronavirus spike peptide pools or control peptides (ViraFEST assay). ViraFEST stimulated the growth of antigen-specific T cells using peptide pools and subsequently profiled their TCRs by sequencing. Following a culture period (approximately 10 days), negative selection was used to isolate CD4+ T cells. Germline CDR1 and CDR2: GTSNPN and SVGIG (reference sequence). Germline trimming cut 6 bases from V and 1 base from J; bases unmatched to any gene: 3. The CDR3 length is 13 residues. Points on this clonotype: What it binds is not known.

The material sequenced was CD4+ T cells from blood, cultured in vitro. V usage is TRBV30 and J usage is TRBJ2-7, with TRBD2 matching over 10 bases. This receptor was obtained from a human donor who had recovered from COVID-19. CDR3 sequence (DNA): TGTGCCTGCCAACTAGCGGGGTCCTACGAGCAGTACTTC. It specifies CACQLAGSYEQYF.